This T cell receptor beta chain was documented in a study of sequential checkpoint blockade in melanoma. Study as a whole: First-line arms were nivolumab then ipilimumab, or the reverse, randomized 1:1. Each arm's sequence ended with maintenance nivolumab.

V was clipped by 1 base and J by 0 bases, with 4 bases between them. Looked up from germline, CDR1 is SGHVS and CDR2 is FQNEAQ. This CDR3 spans 13 amino acids. This sample's treatment: randomized to nivolumab then ipilimumab (arm A) or the reverse (arm B). Patients had received no earlier DNA-damaging chemotherapy. From thawed PBMCs, live CD3+CD8+ cells negative for CD19 and CD56 were sorted. This clone came up a few times. TCRdb's table, derived via immunoSEQ multiplex PCR, lists solely in-frame clones and lacks some. This table holds some 18,000 clones, just under 75% found once. The sequence was collected from a human donor with melanoma. This sample comprised CD8+ T cells sorted from blood (inferred from file names), obtained from a patient given nivolumab and ipilimumab in sequence. The V and J genes are TRBV7-8 and TRBJ2-7; D is unresolved. CDR3 sequence (DNA): TGTGCCAGCAGCTTAGTCAGCTCCTACGAGCAGTACTTC. This gives the protein CASSLVSSYEQYF.